These T cell receptor beta chains were read from a single sample in a study of T cell responses to AZD1222 COVID-19 vaccine. Sequencing was performed with immunoSEQ multiplex PCR; in TCRdb, only in-frame clones are kept and a portion is missing. This table has roughly 100,000 clones, around 86% appearing once. Sequenced here: peripheral blood, sampled on day 0 of AZD1222 vaccination. The receptors originated from an adult in good health. Each CDR3 is given with its conserved first and last residue. The D gene is left open where the match is weak. A row's size may be missing; if present it is once, few, many or a size class.

NA	TRBV16	TRBJ2-2	NA	TGTGCCAGCAGCCCCTCGGGCAGGGGGAACACCGGGGAGCTGTTTTTT	CASSPSGRGNTGELFF
NA	TRBV28	TRBJ1-2	NA	TGTGCCAGCAGTTTAGAGGGGAGCTATGGCTACACCTTC	CASSLEGSYGYTF
NA	TRBV7-2	TRBJ2-7	NA	TGTGCCAGCAGCCGTAATCCGGGACCATACTACGAGCAGTACTTC	CASSRNPGPYYEQYF
NA	TRBV7-2	TRBJ2-7	NA	TGTGCCAGCAGCCCTCGGTCGGGACTTCCCTACGAGCAGTACTTC	CASSPRSGLPYEQYF
NA	TRBV9	TRBJ2-2	NA	TGTGCCAGCAGCGTAGCCGGGTTTGGCACCGGGGAGCTGTTTTTT	CASSVAGFGTGELFF
TRBD2	TRBV7-9	TRBJ2-5	NA	TGTGCCAGCAGCCTAGGCAGCGGGATTTGGGCCCAGTACTTC	CASSLGSGIWAQYF
NA	TRBV6-5	TRBJ1-1	NA	TGTGCCAGCAGTCGTACGGACGGCCTGAACACTGAAGCTTTCTTT	CASSRTDGLNTEAFF
NA	TRBV5-6	TRBJ1-5	NA	TGTGCCAGCACCACTCTGGCGTATAGCAATCAGCCCCAGCATTTT	CASTTLAYSNQPQHF
TRBD1	TRBV5-6	TRBJ1-1	NA	TGTGCCAGCAGTATGTACGGGACAGGAGCTTTCTTT	CASSMYGTGAFF
TRBD1	TRBV6-1	TRBJ2-7	once	TGTGCCAGCAGTGACGGGACAGGGAGGAACGAGCAGTACTTC	CASSDGTGRNEQYF
NA	TRBV5-6	TRBJ1-2	many	TGTGCCAGCAGCTCCTCCTTGTCGGGGAACCTAAACTATGGCTACACCTTC	CASSSSLSGNLNYGYTF
TRBD2	TRBV5-4	TRBJ2-5	NA	TGTGCCAGCAGCTTGGGACCGGGACTAGCGGGAATAGCGGGTGAGACCCAGTACTTC	CASSLGPGLAGIAGETQYF
NA	TRBV29-1	TRBJ1-1	NA	TGCAGCGCCGAATTGGGGTTCGCTGAAGCTTTCTTT	CSAELGFAEAFF
TRBD1	TRBV28	TRBJ2-1	NA	TGTGCCAGCAGTTTATTTGGGACAGACTACAATGAGCAGTTCTTC	CASSLFGTDYNEQFF
TRBD2	TRBV2	TRBJ2-1	NA	TGTGCCGGACGGGGGGTAGCGCCGTCCAATGAGCAGTTCTTC	CAGRGVAPSNEQFF
TRBD1	TRBV18	TRBJ1-2	NA	TGTGCCAGCTCACCACGGAGCTCCTTACCGGGACAGGGAAACTATGGCTACACCTTC	CASSPRSSLPGQGNYGYTF